A single sample is the source of the 11 T cell receptor beta chains below, sequenced in a study of PD-1 blockade in classical Hodgkin lymphoma. Method: immunoSEQ multiplex PCR; TCRdb's copy keeps in-frame clones and lacks some. The sample lists around 45,000 clones, roughly 90% occurring once. Relapse was seen in all patients after autologous stem cell transplantation, and brentuximab vedotin exposure was variable. Sequences were derived from peripheral blood mononuclear cells (PBMCs), sampled at baseline. The receptors shown here come from a human donor with classical Hodgkin lymphoma.

The chain joins TRBV2 to TRBJ2-2; D not certain. Trimming stripped 6 bases from V and 3 bases from J, with 2 bases between. This CDR3 comprises 11 residues. Per the germline V gene, CDR1 is SNHLY and CDR2 is FYNNEI. CDR3 protein: CASSYTGELFF. CDR3 in DNA: TGTGCCAGCAGCTACACCGGGGAGCTGTTTTTT.

The chain joins TRBV4-1 to TRBJ1-2; D uncertain. CDR1 is MGHRA, CDR2 YSYEKL, per germline. The V gene lost 1 base and the J gene lost 0 bases, with 15 bases spanning the gap. The CDR3 loop spans 17 amino acids. The CDR3 region is CASSQVRLDGANYGYTF. CDR3 nucleotide sequence: TGCGCCAGCAGCCAAGTGAGGCTGGACGGCGCTAACTATGGCTACACCTTC.

The genes are TRBV9 and TRBJ1-1; D might be TRBD1 (6 bases). V gave up 2 bases and J gave up 0 bases, with 11 bases separating them. The CDR3 is 15 amino acids. From germline, CDR1 is SGDLS and CDR2 YYNGEE. The CDR3 is CASSVLTGMNTEAFF. The DNA of the CDR3 is TGTGCCAGCAGCGTCCTGACAGGCATGAACACTGAAGCTTTCTTT.

This clone came up a few times. V gene TRBV2 combines with J gene TRBJ2-2; perhaps D is TRBD1 or TRBD2 (6 bases each). Deletions cut 8 bases from V and 0 bases from J, with 13 bases between. The length of the CDR3 is 15 residues. Germline CDR1 reads SNHLY; CDR2 reads FYNNEI. The CDR3 DNA follows: TGTGCCAGCCACAGGGACTTGTCGAACACCGGGGAGCTGTTTTTT. This translates into CASHRDLSNTGELFF.

This chain connects TRBV5-4 to TRBJ2-1; TRBD2 agrees at 15 bases. The CDR3 has 16 amino acids. V was pared by 3 bases and J by 10 bases, with 8 bases of the junction left unmatched. CDR1 SGHNT and CDR2 YYREEE come from the germline V gene (reference sequence). CDR3 nucleotides: TGTGCCAGCAGCTCATGGACTAGCGGGAGGGCGAGGGAGCAGTTCTTC. Its translation: CASSSWTSGRAREQFF.

The rearrangement joins TRBV7-9 to TRBJ2-4, with 8 positions matching TRBD1. The germline CDR1 and CDR2 sequences are SEHNR and FQNEAQ (reference sequence). This CDR3 is 16 amino acids long. Unmatched junction bases numbered 6, after V lost 5 bases and J lost 0 bases. The CDR3 sequence is CASSNTGGLAKNIQYF. The DNA of the CDR3 is TGTGCCAGCAGCAACACAGGGGGTCTAGCCAAAAACATTCAGTACTTC. Looking up the rest from reference TRBV7-9 and TRBJ2-4 gives the full variable domain: DTGVSQNPRHKITKRGQNVTFRCDPISEHNRLYWYRQTLGQGPEFLTYFQNEAQLEKSRLLSDRFSAERPKGSFSTLEIQRTEQGDSAMYLCASSNTGGLAKNIQYFGAGTRLSVL.

V and J are TRBV10-3 and TRBJ2-7; D is possibly TRBD2 (5 bases). The ends were cut back, 3 bases at V and 1 base at J, with 16 bases in the middle. CDR1 is ENHRY and CDR2 is SYGVKD in the germline V gene. The CDR3 totals 16 residues. The CDR3 bases are TGTGCCATCAGTGAAGGTCCCCCGGGGAATTCCTACGAGCAGTACTTC. Its protein product is CAISEGPPGNSYEQYF.

This sequence joins TRBV4-1 and TRBJ2-5; D may be TRBD1 (7 bases). Trimming removed 0 bases from V and 0 bases from J, with 14 bases in between. The CDR3 is 17 amino acids. Looked up from germline, CDR1 is MGHRA and CDR2 is YSYEKL. The CDR3 coding sequence is TGCGCCAGCAGCCAAGACGCGGGACAGAACCACCAAGAGACCCAGTACTTC. This encodes CASSQDAGQNHQETQYF.

The V gene is TRBV14, the J gene TRBJ1-5; D is unresolved. The V gene lost 4 bases and the J gene lost 2 bases, with 12 bases spanning the gap. The CDR3 loop spans 15 amino acids. Germline assignment: CDR1 SGHDN and CDR2 FVKESK. The CDR3 reads CASSRGGYGNQPQHF. In DNA, the CDR3 is TGTGCCAGCAGCCGCGGCGGATACGGCAATCAGCCCCAGCATTTT. The entire variable domain, with the rest obtained from reference TRBV14 and TRBJ1-5, is as follows: EAGVTQFPSHSVIEKGQTVTLRCDPISGHDNLYWYRRVMGKEIKFLLHFVKESKQDESGMPNNRFLAERTGGTYSTLKVQPAELEDSGVYFCASSRGGYGNQPQHFGDGTRLSIL.

The chain links TRBV4-3 to TRBJ2-1; D is unresolved. The CDR3 has 13 residues. Trimming stripped 0 bases from V and 3 bases from J, with 3 bases between. Per the germline V gene, CDR1 is LGHNA and CDR2 is YSLEER. The CDR3 region is CASSQDSYNEQFF. CDR3 DNA: TGCGCCAGCAGCCAAGACAGCTACAATGAGCAGTTCTTC.

This clone appeared a few times. J is TRBJ2-3 and V is TRBV5-6, with a weak D call TRBD1 (6 bases). The CDR3 loop spans 15 amino acids. V lost 0 bases to trimming and J lost 4 bases, with 12 bases between them. The germline V gene encodes CDR1 SGHDT and CDR2 YYEEEE. CDR3 coding DNA: TGTGCCAGCAGCTTGGGCAACACAGGGTCAGATACGCAGTATTTT. It translates to CASSLGNTGSDTQYF.